This T cell receptor beta chain was captured by sequencing in a study of cytomegalovirus exposure and HLA in healthy donors (dated by TCRdb to the late 2010s). Some background on the complete study: An earlier analysis of about 560 of the donors reported over 250 Gb of sequence data and 95 million to 140 million unique TCR beta sequences obtained from about 179 million T cells. In the later analysis, no new phenotypic data were used to find candidate immune exposures; instead, reliance was placed on TCR beta sequences and their occurrence across donors. Among the roughly 400 genotyped donors, 81% belonged to the genetic ancestry cluster associated with self-reported Caucasian donors. To decide whether each TCR beta V gene segment behaved as functional or pseudogenic, an earlier analysis of approximately 590 of the donors relied on high-throughput TCR beta sequencing. The number of typed donors differed by locus: about 620-640 for A, B, C, DRB1 and DQB1; about 520 for DQA1; some 590 for DPA1; and around 470 for DPB1. Genome-wide SNP genotypes for about three fifths of the roughly 670 donors were used in a later genetic analysis, which treated that subset as a discovery cohort. The study combined high-throughput TCR immunosequencing, statistical association of individual TCRs with disease status, and machine learning to predict cytomegalovirus infection status. In addition to the first cohort of approximately 650 subjects, a separate validation cohort of 130 or so different subjects was used. To study patterns of TCR occurrence, a later analysis re-analyzed previously published TCR beta repertoires from several hundred donors and added high-resolution HLA genotyping. On average, 235,054 unique TCR beta nucleotide sequences were sequenced per donor among 350 to 400 genotyped donors of the cohort, with roughly 18% of those sequences being non-productive. Roughly 300 gigabases of sequencing data and around 87 million unique TCR sequences were included in an early release covering roughly 600 HLA-typed donors. Alongside the repertoire data, information on donor age, sex, ethnicity and CMV serostatus was compiled. The aim of the study was to test whether cataloging public T cell receptors could identify signatures of past pathogen exposure. Every repertoire in the discovery cohort had been generated on one and the same sequencing platform. HLA typing included class I and class II loci at four-digit resolution. Several DR-DQ haplotypes were treated as single units for association and clustering because of strong linkage in the cohort. The T cell repertoires of 700 or so subjects were profiled by immunosequencing and related to cytomegalovirus serostatus. Study-level results and caveats: V-gene and J-gene trimming of TCR beta chains was associated with a missense DCLRE1C variant in a later genetic analysis, and the association was replicated in an independent cohort. When HLA alleles, especially DR and DQ, strongly co-occurred, attributing TCR associations to individual alleles was difficult. Because HLA typing was unavailable for some donors at each locus, only the typed subset was used in association tests. According to a later analysis, TCR association rates differed among HLA loci, with DRB1 alleles showing the most associated TCRs and HLA-C alleles showing the fewest. A later analysis reported that several top co-occurrence clusters appeared linked to parvovirus B19, influenza, CMV and Epstein-Barr virus. In a later analysis, HLA-associated TCR beta chains showed more clonal expansion and lower generation probabilities than non-associated chains that were equally common. Broadly in line with IMGT annotations, most TCR beta V segments showed up in productive rearrangements about 90% or about 30% of the time in an earlier analysis of under 700 of the donors. Compared with the roughly 670-donor mean, donors in an Asian-associated ancestry cluster had fewer N-insertions in productive TCRs, according to a later genetic analysis. A total of 150 to 200 TCR beta chains were listed by the study as associated with cytomegalovirus. Three of the identified cytomegalovirus-associated TCR beta chains were confirmed in vitro to be specific for cytomegalovirus antigens. A cluster of highly shared sequence variants was judged likely to be a technical artifact of the sequencing pipeline. Most TCR sequences were observed very rarely across donors, whereas some public TCRs were present in many individuals. Because counts were too low, 15 or so rarely observed V segments, including chromosome 9 orphons, were excluded from the earlier analysis of 587 of the donors. Correlated functional status among segregating V segments might reflect linkage disequilibrium, but an unknown experimental factor could not be ruled out. CMV serostatus was the only immune exposure information available for the cohort. In a later analysis, most CMV-associated TCR beta chains were found to appear HLA-restricted, with HLA associations seemingly driven largely by CMV exposure. In both the original and validation cohorts, the classifier was reported to diagnose cytomegalovirus status with high specificity and sensitivity. The authors suggested that the approach could potentially be generalized to other disease states and immunological phenotypes. A further reported finding was that TCR beta sequences accurately predicted the HLA-A and HLA-B alleles for most subjects in the first cohort. At a false discovery rate of 0.05, a later analysis linked about 16,000 TCR beta sequences to specific HLA alleles. Only TCR beta chains were sequenced in this cohort, and the absence of alpha or paired-chain data limited detectable features. Presence/absence analyses assumed roughly uniform sequencing depth across donors, an assumption that may not hold.

Library preparation employed the immunoSEQ multiplex PCR assay. The multiplex PCR relied on a mix of 60 forward primers for TCR Vbeta segments and 13 reverse primers for TCR Jbeta segments. The CDR3 region of rearranged TCR beta genes was amplified from genomic DNA with a multiplex PCR assay. Amplified TCR beta libraries were sequenced as 87-base-pair reads on the Illumina HiSeq System. The authors' pipeline ran thus. A later analysis counted about 76 million unique TCR beta chains across the 500 to 850 repertoires, and 10 million to 12 million of these chains were shared by at least two donors. A nearest-neighbor algorithm error-corrected the raw reads and collapsed the reads into unique sequences, merging closely related sequences to remove PCR and sequencing errors. To assign V, D and J gene segments, CDR3 sequences were aligned to IMGT reference sequences. For a sequence to be retained, a match of at least six nucleotides was required to both a V gene segment and a J gene segment. A rearrangement counted as productive if the CDR3 had no stop codons and remained in frame with V and J, and every other rearrangement counted as non-productive. CDR3 was defined by IMGT convention, running from the second conserved V-encoded cysteine to the conserved J-encoded phenylalanine. The earlier analysis of fewer than 700 of the donors excluded sequences that lacked an unambiguous match to a single V gene segment. An earlier analysis of several hundred of the donors called V segments functional above 56.7% productive rearrangements and segregating when the between-donor standard deviation exceeded 5%. A statistical classification framework was built to diagnose cytomegalovirus status from the catalog of TCR beta chain sequences. V and J gene assignment, in a later analysis, came from comparing TCR nucleotide sequences with IMGT/GENE-DB human TR gene sequences. The TCRdist pipeline was used in a later analysis to assign CDR3 sequences and most-parsimonious VDJ recombination scenarios. In a later analysis, each TCR beta chain was defined by its CDR3 amino acid sequence together with its V-gene family, and reads without a unique V-gene family were excluded. To address suspected cross-contamination and a sequencing artifact, a later analysis removed a few hundred highly shared, low-generation-probability nucleotide sequences. A later analysis calculated a clonal expansion index for each public chain from normalized within-repertoire ranks of inferred template counts. In a later analysis, generation probabilities were computed with a VDJ recombination model fitted to out-of-frame rearrangements, and the resulting probabilities were checked against IGoR. In a later analysis, TCR-TCR, TCR-HLA and TCR-CMV co-occurrence was scored with hypergeometric tests, and a repertoire-size bias correction was applied to TCR pairs. In a later analysis, false discovery rates were estimated by permuting HLA or CMV assignments 20 times. In a later analysis, co-occurring TCRs were grouped with DBSCAN, and TCRdist sequence similarity was added when clustering was performed within HLA-allele-positive subsets. Repertoires with fewer than 30,000 or more than 120,000 public chains were left out of co-occurrence clustering, as were a handful of repertoires with anomalous nucleotide sharing. The table was pulled from immuneACCESS by TCRdb, which kept in-frame rearrangements only. Such tables lose some clones; where checked, under half of the loss comes from unresolved V genes, and the rest has no known cause. The V and J calls and the clone size are those of that table, but D and trimming were determined from the DNA. The sample contains some 150,000 clones, 82% of them found a single time. The ten largest make up more than 2.5% of the sample.

The table lists this clone with a count of one. It lacks a known antigen. One base away there is no much larger clone; base qualities are not given. In total, roughly 670 healthy bone marrow donors made up the cohort. At the time of sampling, every cohort member was nominally healthy, though immune exposures that went unrecorded were likely present. The donor was CMV seropositive and was included in the group of 250 to 300 seropositive cohort members. Every donor gave a peripheral blood sample, and the peripheral blood mononuclear cells from that sample were used for TCR beta sequencing. Genomic DNA extraction from the blood cell samples was performed with the Qiagen DNeasy Blood Extraction Kit. Material for sequencing was PBMCs. The clonotype comes from a man between 18 and 35 years old in good health and CMV-seropositive.

The encoded CDR3 is CASSLAQGITEAFF. The sequence in DNA is TGTGCCAGCAGCCTCGCACAGGGGATCACTGAAGCTTTCTTT. Recombination connected TRBV7-9 to TRBJ1-1, with TRBD1 identical over 7 junction bases. From its cysteine to its phenylalanine, the CDR3 spans 14 amino acids. Kept here is only the CDR3 DNA, which spans 42 bases and is read in frame from base 1. Germline trimming: 5 bases from V, 4 bases from J; junction bases outside gene matches: 7. Via the germline V gene (reference sequence), CDR1 is SEHNR and CDR2 FQNEAQ.